A selection of T cell receptor beta chains follows, all from one sample in a study of cytotoxic CD8 clonotypes in ibrutinib-treated CLL. The method was immunoSEQ multiplex PCR; TCRdb's version includes in-frame clones alone and lacks a portion of them. The sample yields some 140,000 clones, around four fifths seen once. Sequencing was performed on PBMCs, taken after 24 months of ibrutinib treatment. The receptors were sampled from a human donor with chronic lymphocytic leukemia. The CDR3 runs from the conserved cysteine through the conserved F or W. D genes are given only for firm matches.

>-|TRBV2|TRBJ2-4
CASRNPKGIQYF
TGTGCCAGCAGAAATCCCAAGGGCATTCAGTACTTC
>TRBD1|TRBV5-5|TRBJ1-3
CASSAVPTTGAGNTIYF
TGTGCCAGCAGCGCGGTTCCAACGACAGGGGCTGGAAACACCATATATTTT
>-|TRBV7-2|TRBJ2-3
CASSLGGASDTQYF
TGTGCCAGCAGCTTAGGGGGGGCCTCAGATACGCAGTATTTT
>-|TRBV27|TRBJ2-7
CASRFGPSVYEQYF
TGTGCCAGCCGGTTTGGACCTAGTGTCTACGAGCAGTACTTC
>-|TRBV7-9|TRBJ2-5
CASSSWVGETQYF
TGTGCCAGCAGCTCCTGGGTGGGGGAGACCCAGTACTTC
>TRBD2|TRBV9|TRBJ2-2
CASSVSQTSAGELFF
TGTGCCAGCAGCGTATCCCAGACTAGCGCCGGGGAGCTGTTTTTT
>TRBD1|TRBV2|TRBJ1-4
CASSGTGFATNEKLFF
TGTGCCAGCAGTGGGACAGGGTTTGCAACTAATGAAAAACTGTTTTTT
>TRBD1|TRBV5-6|TRBJ1-1
CASSYRQGGRVNTEAFF
TGTGCCAGCAGCTACAGACAGGGGGGTCGAGTGAACACTGAAGCTTTCTTT
>-|TRBV11-1|TRBJ2-3
CASSLAGGGTSTDTQYF
TGTGCCAGCAGCTTAGCGGGTGGAGGCACTAGCACAGATACGCAGTATTTT
>TRBD1|TRBV5-1|TRBJ1-4
CASSLPPTGTATNEKLFF
TGCGCCAGCAGCTTACCCCCGACAGGGACTGCAACTAATGAAAAACTGTTTTTT
>-|TRBV23-1|TRBJ1-6
CASTPTLGYESVGGDSPLHF
TGCGCCAGCACCCCTACATTAGGGTACGAGTCCGTCGGGGGAGATTCACCCCTCCACTTT
>-|TRBV7-8|TRBJ2-7
CASSVQDYEQYF
TGTGCCAGCAGCGTACAGGACTACGAGCAGTACTTC
>-|TRBV7-2|TRBJ1-5
CASSLGGQPQHF
TGTGCCAGCAGCTTAGGGGGACAGCCCCAGCATTTT
>-|TRBV7-8|TRBJ2-5
CASSLAVQETQYF
TGTGCCAGCAGCTTAGCGGTGCAAGAGACCCAGTACTTC
>-|TRBV5-6|TRBJ1-2
CASSLEGLKTGYGYTF
TGTGCCAGCAGCTTGGAGGGACTCAAGACAGGATATGGCTACACCTTC
>-|TRBV5-4|TRBJ1-4
CASSLSGRTNEKLFF
TGTGCCAGCAGCCTGTCGGGAAGGACTAATGAAAAACTGTTTTTT
>TRBD1|TRBV14|TRBJ2-5
CASSRDRQETQYF
TGTGCCAGCAGCCGGGACAGACAAGAGACCCAGTACTTC
>-|TRBV19|TRBJ2-3
CASSFPRVADTQYF
TGTGCCAGTAGTTTCCCGAGGGTCGCAGATACGCAGTATTTT
>-|TRBV18|TRBJ1-4
CASSPPETTNEKLFF
TGTGCCAGCTCACCACCAGAAACAACTAATGAAAAACTGTTTTTT
>TRBD1|TRBV7-8|TRBJ1-2
CASSLASRGRDYGYTF
TGTGCCAGCAGCTTAGCGAGCAGGGGGCGCGACTATGGCTACACCTTC
>-|TRBV25-1|TRBJ1-6
CASSELGLSNSPLHF
TGTGCCAGCAGTGAATTGGGACTCTCAAATTCACCCCTCCACTTT
>-|TRBV18|TRBJ1-3
CASSTTVNSGNTIYF
TGTGCCAGCTCAACGACGGTTAACTCTGGAAACACCATATATTTT
>-|TRBV13|TRBJ1-2
CASSLGQNPWGGYTF
TGTGCCAGCAGCTTAGGGCAAAACCCGTGGGGTGGCTACACCTTC
>-|TRBV18|TRBJ2-7
CASSNRGAEEHEQYF
TGTGCCAGCTCCAACCGCGGGGCAGAAGAGCACGAGCAGTACTTC